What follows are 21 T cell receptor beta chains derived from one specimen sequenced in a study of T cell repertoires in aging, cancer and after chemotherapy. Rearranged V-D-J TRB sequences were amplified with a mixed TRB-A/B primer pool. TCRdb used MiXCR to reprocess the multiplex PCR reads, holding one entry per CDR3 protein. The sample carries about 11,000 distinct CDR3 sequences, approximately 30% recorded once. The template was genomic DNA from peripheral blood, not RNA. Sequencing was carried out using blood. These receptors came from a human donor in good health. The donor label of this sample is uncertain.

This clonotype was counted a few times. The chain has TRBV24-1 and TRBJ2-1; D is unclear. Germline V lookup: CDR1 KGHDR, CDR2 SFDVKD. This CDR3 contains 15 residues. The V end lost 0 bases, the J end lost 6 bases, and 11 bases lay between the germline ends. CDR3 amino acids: CATSDLRLVGNEQFF. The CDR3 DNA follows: TGTGCCACCAGTGATTTGCGCCTAGTCGGCAATGAGCAGTTCTTC.

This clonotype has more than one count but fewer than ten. Written as DNA, the CDR3 is TGCAGCGTATTGTCGGACATGACAGGGCCTGGCTACACCTTC. It codes for CSVLSDMTGPGYTF. The J gene is TRBJ1-2, the V gene TRBV29-1; 7 bases fit TRBD1. Per germline, CDR1 SQVTM and CDR2 ANQGSEA. Unmatched junction bases numbered 14, after V lost 6 bases and J lost 7 bases. CDR3 size: 14 residues.

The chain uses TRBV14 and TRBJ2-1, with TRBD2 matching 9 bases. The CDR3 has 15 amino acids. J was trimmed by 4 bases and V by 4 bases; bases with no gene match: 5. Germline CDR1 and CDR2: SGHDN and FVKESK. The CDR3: CASSRLAADYNEQFF. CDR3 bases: TGTGCCAGCAGCCGACTAGCGGCTGATTACAATGAGCAGTTCTTC.

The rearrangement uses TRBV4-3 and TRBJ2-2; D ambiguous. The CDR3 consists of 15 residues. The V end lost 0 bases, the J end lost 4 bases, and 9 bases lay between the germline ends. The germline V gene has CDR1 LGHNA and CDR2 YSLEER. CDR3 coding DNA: TGCGCCAGCAGCCAAGAAGGGCAGTCCACCGGGGAGCTGTTTTTT. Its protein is CASSQEGQSTGELFF.

The CDR3, as DNA: TGTGCCAGCAGCCTACAGGGTTTCGGCTACACCTTC. Protein sequence: CASSLQGFGYTF. This chain uses TRBV11-2 with TRBJ1-2; D may be TRBD1 (6 bases). In germline, CDR1 is SGHAT, CDR2 FQNNGV. Trimming pared 5 bases from V and 8 bases from J, leaving 12 bases between. The CDR3 spans 12 residues.

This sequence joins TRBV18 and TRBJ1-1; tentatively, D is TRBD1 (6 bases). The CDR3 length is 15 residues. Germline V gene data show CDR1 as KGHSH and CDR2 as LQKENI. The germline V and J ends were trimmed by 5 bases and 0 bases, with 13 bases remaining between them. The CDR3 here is CASSTLQGMNTEAFF. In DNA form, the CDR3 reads TGTGCCAGCTCAACCCTACAGGGAATGAACACTGAAGCTTTCTTT. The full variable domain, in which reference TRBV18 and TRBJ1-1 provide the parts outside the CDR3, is NAGVMQNPRHLVRRRGQEARLRCSPMKGHSHVYWYRQLPEEGLKFMVYLQKENIIDESGMPKERFSAEFPKEGPSILRIQQVVRGDSAAYFCASSTLQGMNTEAFFGQGTRLTVV.

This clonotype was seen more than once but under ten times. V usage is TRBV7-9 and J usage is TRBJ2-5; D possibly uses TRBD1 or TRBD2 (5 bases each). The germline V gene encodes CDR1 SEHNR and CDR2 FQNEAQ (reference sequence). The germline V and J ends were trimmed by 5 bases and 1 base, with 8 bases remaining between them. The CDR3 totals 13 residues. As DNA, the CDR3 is TGTGCCAGCAGCCGGGACGTCCAAGAGACCCAGTACTTC. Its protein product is CASSRDVQETQYF.

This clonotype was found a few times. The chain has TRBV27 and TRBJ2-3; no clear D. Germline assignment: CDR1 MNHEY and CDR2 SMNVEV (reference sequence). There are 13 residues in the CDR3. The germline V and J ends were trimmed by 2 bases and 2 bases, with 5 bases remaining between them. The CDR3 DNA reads TGTGCCAGCAGTTTAACAGTCACAGATACGCAGTATTTT. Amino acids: CASSLTVTDTQYF.

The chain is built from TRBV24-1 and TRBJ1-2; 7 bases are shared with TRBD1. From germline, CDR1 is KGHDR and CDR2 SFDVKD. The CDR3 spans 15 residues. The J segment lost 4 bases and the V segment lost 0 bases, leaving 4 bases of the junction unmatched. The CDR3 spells CATSDLPTGSYGYTF. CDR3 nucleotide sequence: TGTGCCACCAGTGATTTGCCGACAGGGAGCTATGGCTACACCTTC.

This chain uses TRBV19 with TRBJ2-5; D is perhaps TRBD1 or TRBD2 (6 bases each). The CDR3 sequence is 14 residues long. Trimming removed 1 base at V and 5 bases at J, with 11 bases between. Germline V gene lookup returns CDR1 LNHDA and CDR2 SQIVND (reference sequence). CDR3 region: CASSIVGAGETQYF. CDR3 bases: TGTGCCAGTAGTATAGTGGGGGCGGGGGAGACCCAGTACTTC.

CDR3 in amino acids: CASSQATNLNTEAFF. The CDR3 nucleotides read TGTGCCAGCAGCCAGGCGACAAATTTGAACACTGAAGCTTTCTTT. The chain recombines TRBV6-5 with TRBJ1-1; D is unresolved. The CDR3 is 15 residues long. Germline CDR1 reads MNHEY; CDR2 reads SVGAGI. The V and J ends lost 6 bases and 0 bases respectively, with 14 bases between them.

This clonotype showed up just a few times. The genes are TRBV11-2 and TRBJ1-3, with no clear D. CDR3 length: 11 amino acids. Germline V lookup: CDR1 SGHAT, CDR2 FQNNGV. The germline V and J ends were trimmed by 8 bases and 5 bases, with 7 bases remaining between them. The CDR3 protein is CASGQRNTIYF. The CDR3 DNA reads TGTGCCAGCGGGCAGAGAAACACCATATATTTT.

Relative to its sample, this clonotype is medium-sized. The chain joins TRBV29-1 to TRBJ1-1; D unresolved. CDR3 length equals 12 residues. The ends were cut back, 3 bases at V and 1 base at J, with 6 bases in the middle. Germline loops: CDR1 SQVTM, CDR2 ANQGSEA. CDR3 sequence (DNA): TGCAGCGTTGACAGGACGAACACTGAAGCTTTCTTT. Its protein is CSVDRTNTEAFF.

The CDR3 region has the DNA TGTGCCAGCAGCTTCCGTAGCGGGGGGGGAGAGCAGTACTTC. It yields the protein CASSFRSGGGEQYF. The V call is TRBV11-1, the J call TRBJ2-7; TRBD2 matches 11 bases. This CDR3 has 14 amino acids. CDR1 is SGHAT and CDR2 is FQDESV in the germline V gene (reference sequence). V shed 3 bases, J shed 7 bases, and the junction held 5 bases outside the gene matches.

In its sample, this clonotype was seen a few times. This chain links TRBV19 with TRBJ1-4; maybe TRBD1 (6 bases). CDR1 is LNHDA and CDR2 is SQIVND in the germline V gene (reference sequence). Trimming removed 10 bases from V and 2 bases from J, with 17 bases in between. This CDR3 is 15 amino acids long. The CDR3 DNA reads TGTGCCACCAGGTCCTGGGGGGCGACTAATGAAAAACTGTTTTTT. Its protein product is CATRSWGATNEKLFF.

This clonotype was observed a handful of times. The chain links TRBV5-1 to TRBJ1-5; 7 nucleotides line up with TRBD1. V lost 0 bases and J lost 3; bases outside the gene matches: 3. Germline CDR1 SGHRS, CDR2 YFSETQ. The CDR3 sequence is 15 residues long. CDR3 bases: TGCGCCAGCAGCTTGGATGGACAGGACAATCAGCCCCAGCATTTT. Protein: CASSLDGQDNQPQHF.

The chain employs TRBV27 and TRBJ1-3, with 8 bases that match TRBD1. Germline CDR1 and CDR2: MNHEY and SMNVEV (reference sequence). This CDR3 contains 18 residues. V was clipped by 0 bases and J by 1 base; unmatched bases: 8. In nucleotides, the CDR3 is TGTGCCAGCAGTTTATCCCCGGCAGGGGGCATGTCTGGAAACACCATATATTTT. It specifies CASSLSPAGGMSGNTIYF.

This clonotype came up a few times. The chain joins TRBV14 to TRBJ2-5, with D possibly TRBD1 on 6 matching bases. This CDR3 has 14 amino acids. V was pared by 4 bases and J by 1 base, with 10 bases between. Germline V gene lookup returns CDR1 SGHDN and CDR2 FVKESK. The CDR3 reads CASSRNRAQETQYF. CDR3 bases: TGTGCCAGCAGCCGGAACAGGGCCCAAGAGACCCAGTACTTC.

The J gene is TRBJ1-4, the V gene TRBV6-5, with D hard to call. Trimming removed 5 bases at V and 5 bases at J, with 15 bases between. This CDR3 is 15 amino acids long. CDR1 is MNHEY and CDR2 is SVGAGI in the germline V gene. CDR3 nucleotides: TGTGCCAGCAGTAGCCTCGGACTAGCAAATGAAAAACTGTTTTTT. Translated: CASSSLGLANEKLFF.

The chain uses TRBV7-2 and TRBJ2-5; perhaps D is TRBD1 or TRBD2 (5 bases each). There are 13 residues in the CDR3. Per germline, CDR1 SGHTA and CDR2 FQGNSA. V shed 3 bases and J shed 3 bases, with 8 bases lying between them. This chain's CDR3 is CASSLGTKETQYF. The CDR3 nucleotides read TGTGCCAGCAGCTTGGGGACCAAAGAGACCCAGTACTTC.

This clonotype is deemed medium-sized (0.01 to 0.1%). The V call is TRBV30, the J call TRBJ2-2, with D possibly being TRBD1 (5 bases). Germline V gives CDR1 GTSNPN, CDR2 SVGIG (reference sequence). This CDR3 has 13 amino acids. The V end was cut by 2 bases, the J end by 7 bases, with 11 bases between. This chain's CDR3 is CAWSWAGIGELFF. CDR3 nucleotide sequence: TGTGCCTGGAGTTGGGCAGGGATCGGGGAGCTGTTTTTT.